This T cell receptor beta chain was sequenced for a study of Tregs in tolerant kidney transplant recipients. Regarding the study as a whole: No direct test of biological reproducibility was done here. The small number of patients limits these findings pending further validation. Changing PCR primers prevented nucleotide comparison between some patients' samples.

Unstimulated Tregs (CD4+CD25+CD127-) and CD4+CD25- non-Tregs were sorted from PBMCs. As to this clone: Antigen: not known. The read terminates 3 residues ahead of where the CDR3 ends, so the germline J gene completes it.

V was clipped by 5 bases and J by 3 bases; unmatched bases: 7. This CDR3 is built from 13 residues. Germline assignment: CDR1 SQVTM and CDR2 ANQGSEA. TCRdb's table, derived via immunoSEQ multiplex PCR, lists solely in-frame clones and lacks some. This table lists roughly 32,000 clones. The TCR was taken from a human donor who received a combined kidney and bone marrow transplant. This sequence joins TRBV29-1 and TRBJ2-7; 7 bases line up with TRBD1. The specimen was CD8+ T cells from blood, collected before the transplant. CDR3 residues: CSVYRQGDYEQYF. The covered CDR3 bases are TGCAGCGTTTATAGGCAGGGGGACTACGAG.